Given below is one T cell receptor (beta chain) in context. These data come from a study of cytomegalovirus exposure and HLA in healthy donors. The PCR had 60 Vbeta and 13 Jbeta primers. Produced via immunoSEQ multiplex PCR; TCRdb's table is partial and in-frame only. The sample includes about 160,000 clones, roughly 87% of them seen just once. Germline CDR1 and CDR2: MNHEY and SMNVEV (reference sequence). This CDR3 has 16 amino acids. Trimming left V 2 bases short and J 6 bases short, with 18 bases between. This chain links TRBV27 with TRBJ2-3; possibly TRBD1 for D (5 bases). Specimen: PBMCs. This TCR was sampled from a woman aged 25 to 39 in good health and CMV-seronegative. The CDR3 bases are TGTGCCAGCAGTTTAGGGGTGGGGCGGACCGTCGATACGCAGTATTTT. This sequence encodes CASSLGVGRTVDTQYF.